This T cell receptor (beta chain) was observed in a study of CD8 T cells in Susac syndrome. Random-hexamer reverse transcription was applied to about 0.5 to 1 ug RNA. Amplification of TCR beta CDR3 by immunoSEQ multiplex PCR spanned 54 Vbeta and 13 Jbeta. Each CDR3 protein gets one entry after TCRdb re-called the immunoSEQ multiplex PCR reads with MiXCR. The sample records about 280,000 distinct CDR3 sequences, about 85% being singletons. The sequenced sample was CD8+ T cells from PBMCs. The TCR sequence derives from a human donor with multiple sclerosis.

The CDR3 reads CASSPAGGGSNEQFF. The DNA for the CDR3 is TGCGCCAGCAGCCCAGCGGGAGGAGGAAGCAATGAGCAGTTCTTC. The gene calls are TRBV5-1 and TRBJ2-1; 9 positions match TRBD2. V shed 4 bases, J shed 6 bases, and the junction held 8 bases outside the gene matches. Looked up from germline, CDR1 is SGHRS and CDR2 is YFSETQ. The CDR3 extends over 15 amino acids. Full variable domain (remainder filled in from reference TRBV5-1 and TRBJ2-1): KAGVTQTPRYLIKTRGQQVTLSCSPISGHRSVSWYQQTPGQGLQFLFEYFSETQRNKGNFPGRFSGRQFSNSRSEMNVSTLELGDSALYLCASSPAGGGSNEQFFGPGTRLTVL.